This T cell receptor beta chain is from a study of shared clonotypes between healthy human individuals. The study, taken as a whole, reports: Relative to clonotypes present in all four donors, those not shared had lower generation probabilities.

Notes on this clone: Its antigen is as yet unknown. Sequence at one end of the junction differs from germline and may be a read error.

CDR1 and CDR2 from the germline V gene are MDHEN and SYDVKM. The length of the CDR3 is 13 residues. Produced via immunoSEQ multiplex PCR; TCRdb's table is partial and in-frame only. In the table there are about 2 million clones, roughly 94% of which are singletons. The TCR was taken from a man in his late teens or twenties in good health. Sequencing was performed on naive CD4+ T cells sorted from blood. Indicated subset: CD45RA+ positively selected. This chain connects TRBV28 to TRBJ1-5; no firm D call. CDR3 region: CASSRTAIPPLSF. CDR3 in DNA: TGTGCCAGCAGTAGGACGGCGATCCCACCCTTAAGTTTT.